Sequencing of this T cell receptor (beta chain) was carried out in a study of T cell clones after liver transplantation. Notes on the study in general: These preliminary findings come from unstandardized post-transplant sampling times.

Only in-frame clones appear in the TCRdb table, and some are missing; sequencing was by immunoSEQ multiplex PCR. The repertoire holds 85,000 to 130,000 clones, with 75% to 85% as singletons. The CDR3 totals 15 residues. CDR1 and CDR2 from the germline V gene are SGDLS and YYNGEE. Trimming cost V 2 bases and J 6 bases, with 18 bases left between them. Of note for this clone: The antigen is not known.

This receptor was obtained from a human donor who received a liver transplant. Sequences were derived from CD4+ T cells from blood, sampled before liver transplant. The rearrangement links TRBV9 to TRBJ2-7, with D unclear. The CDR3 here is CASSVTGQYYGEQYF. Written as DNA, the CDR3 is TGTGCCAGCAGCGTCACCGGTCAGTATTACGGCGAGCAGTACTTC.